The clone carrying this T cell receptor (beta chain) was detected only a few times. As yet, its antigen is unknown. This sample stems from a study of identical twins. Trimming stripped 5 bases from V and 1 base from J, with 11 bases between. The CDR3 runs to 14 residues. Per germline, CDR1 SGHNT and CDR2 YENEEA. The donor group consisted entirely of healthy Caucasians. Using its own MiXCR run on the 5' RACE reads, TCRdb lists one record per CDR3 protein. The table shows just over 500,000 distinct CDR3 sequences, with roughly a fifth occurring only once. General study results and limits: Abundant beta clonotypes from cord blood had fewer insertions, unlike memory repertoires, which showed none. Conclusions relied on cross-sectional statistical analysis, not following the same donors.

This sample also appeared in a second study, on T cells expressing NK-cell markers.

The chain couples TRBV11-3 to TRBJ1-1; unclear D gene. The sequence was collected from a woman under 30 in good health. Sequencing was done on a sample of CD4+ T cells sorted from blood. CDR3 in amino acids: CASSRLKGNTEAFF. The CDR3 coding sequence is TGTGCCAGCAGCCGGCTCAAGGGGAACACTGAAGCTTTCTTT.